The clone carrying this TCR beta chain was observed a handful of times. What it recognizes is unknown. This CDR3 is 11 amino acids long. V lost 6 bases and J 5 bases, leaving 8 bases between the germline ends. Germline V gene data show CDR1 as MNHEY and CDR2 as SVGEGT. As for time point: patch test 2, 6 weeks after DPC sensitization. The treatment is: therapeutic diphenylcyclopropenone sensitization with weekly scalp DPC. This sample is drawn from a study of human T cells and chemical hapten exposure. Study-wide findings and caveats: Patch test score was positively correlated with the counts of TCRs that had expanded at PT1. TCRs above 1 in 1000 frequency did not change with DPC sensitization.

TCRdb called the RACE reads again in MiXCR, with one record for every CDR3 protein. The data contain over 130,000 distinct CDR3 sequences, 10% to 15% of them seen just once; the ten biggest clones take up around 1.4%. Here the sequenced sample was whole blood, taken in connection with sensitization to the hapten diphenylcyclopropenone (DPC). The rearrangement uses TRBV6-2 or TRBV6-3 and TRBJ2-7, with D unresolved. This sequence was found in a woman aged 45 to 65 with alopecia areata. Some clones in this sample may be carry-over from other donors' samples. Written as DNA, the CDR3 is TGTGCCAGCAGAGTGGGCCACGAGCAGTACTTC. Protein: CASRVGHEQYF.